This TCR beta chain was sequenced for a study of type 1 and type 2 diabetes patients (dated by TCRdb to about 2016). With respect to the entire study: Roughly 9 type 1 diabetes patients, a few type 2 diabetes patients and roughly six nondiabetic controls were recruited in China to form the cohort. Throughout the study, CD4 or CD8 MicroBeads on MACS columns were used to positively select CD4+ and CD8+ T cells from PBMCs. Altogether, roughly 20 million paired-end reads were produced across the whole study. The study profiled TCRbeta repertoires by high-throughput sequencing to compare type 1 diabetes, type 2 diabetes and nondiabetic individuals. Type 2 diabetes patients were used as a disease comparison group for the type 1 diabetes patients. Similar V gene usage was observed when roughly 18-cycle and approximately 25-cycle amplification were compared, suggesting similar primer efficiencies and random PCR bias. The TCRbeta libraries underwent paired-end sequencing on Illumina HiSeq 2000 or MiSeq instruments.

The CDR3 has 16 amino acids, counting the end cysteine and phenylalanine. Only CDR3 DNA is held: 48 bases, read in frame from base 1. V ends up 4 bases short and J 6 bases short, with an unmatched junction base count of 15. The germline V gene encodes CDR1 SGHTA and CDR2 FQGNSA. About this clonotype: Which antigen it targets is not known. It has no much larger one-base neighbor in the sample; base qualities were not kept.

Every diabetic patient fulfilled standard classification criteria for type 1 or type 2 diabetes, and glucose and C-peptide were measured using WHO-recommended methods. Donors were excluded if they had other autoimmune diseases or infections within the previous four weeks. A ten-milliliter sample of peripheral blood was drawn from every participant. PBMCs were isolated with LymphoPrep density separation. Findings and caveats that apply to the study as a whole: Because only a limited number of T2D and control samples were sequenced, some T1D-only HECs might also appear in more T2D or control samples. High diversity was shown by type 2 diabetes repertoires, and the diversity was significantly greater than that of type 1 diabetes repertoires in both CD4+ and CD8+ T cells. Study groups were not matched for age and gender, which possibly biased interpretation. V and J gene usage patterns of type 2 diabetes and control samples were highly correlated, averaging roughly 0.97 between samples. Type 2 diabetes patients had few highly-expanded CD4+ clones, median one, accounting for a median roughly 4% of reads.

The sample was run on an Illumina MiSeq. Genomic DNA from sorted T cell subsets served as template for TCRbeta CDR3 amplification. The TCRbeta CDR3 region was amplified by multiplex PCR with 30 forward and 13 reverse primers. After the PCR products were purified with AMPure XP beads, a second PCR of roughly 25 cycles was run to add indices and adaptors. Before sequencing, the QIAquick Gel Extraction Kit was used to gel-purify the libraries. On the authors' methods: Paired-end reads were merged with FLASH and aligned to IMGT V, D and J germline references using IgBLAST. After reads whose alignment identity to germline references fell below 70% were discarded, around 11,000,000 reads remained study-wide. CDR3 boundaries, reading frame and productivity were assigned following IMGT definitions. Highly-expanded clones were defined as clones making up 1% or more of reads, and normalized Shannon entropy was used to measure diversity. Group differences in Shannon entropy were tested with unpaired two-tailed t-tests. The public reads were reprocessed in TCRdb via fastp at Q25 and MiXCR, keeping in-frame beta chains. Entries are consolidated by CDR3 protein sequence, retaining the most common genes and DNA. It is TCRdb's table, rather than the study itself, that gives the V and J calls and clone size. The sample data list 250,000 or so distinct CDR3 sequences, and around 50% of these were observed just once. Together, the top ten hold approximately 14% of the sample.

Sequences were obtained from peripheral blood mononuclear cells (PBMCs). This clonotype originated in a man between 18 and 29 years old with type 2 diabetes. The sequence joins TRBV7-2 to TRBJ2-7; TRBD1 lines up with 7 middle nucleotides. The DNA is TGTGCCAGCAGCTCCCCCTCACAGGGGTGGAAGGGCGAGCAGTACTTC. Its translation reads: CASSSPSQGWKGEQYF.